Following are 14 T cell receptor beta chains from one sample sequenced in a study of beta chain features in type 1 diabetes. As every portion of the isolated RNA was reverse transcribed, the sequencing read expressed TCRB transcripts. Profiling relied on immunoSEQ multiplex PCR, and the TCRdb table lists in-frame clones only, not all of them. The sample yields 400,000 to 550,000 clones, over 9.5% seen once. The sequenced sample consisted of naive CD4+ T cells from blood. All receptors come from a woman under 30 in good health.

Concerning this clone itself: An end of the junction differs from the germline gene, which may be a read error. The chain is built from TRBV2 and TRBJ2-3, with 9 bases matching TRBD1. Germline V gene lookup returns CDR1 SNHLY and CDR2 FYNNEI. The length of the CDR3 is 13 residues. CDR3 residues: CASSTGGTDTQYF. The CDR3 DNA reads TGTGCCAGTAGCACAGGGGGCACGGATACGCAGTATTTT.

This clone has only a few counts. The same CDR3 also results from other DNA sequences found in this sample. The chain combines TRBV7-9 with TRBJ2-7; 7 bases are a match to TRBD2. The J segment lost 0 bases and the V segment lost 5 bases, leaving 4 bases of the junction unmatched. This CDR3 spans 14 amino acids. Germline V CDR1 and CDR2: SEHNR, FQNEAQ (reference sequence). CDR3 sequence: CASSRPGGSYEQYV. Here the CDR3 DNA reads TGTGCCAGCAGCCGGCCGGGGGGCTCCTACGAGCAGTACGTC.

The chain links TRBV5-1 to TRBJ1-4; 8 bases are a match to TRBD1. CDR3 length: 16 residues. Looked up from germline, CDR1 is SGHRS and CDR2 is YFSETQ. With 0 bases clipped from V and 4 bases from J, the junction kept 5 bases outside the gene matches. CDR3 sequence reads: CASSLDRGYSNEKLFF. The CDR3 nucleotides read TGCGCCAGCAGCTTGGACAGGGGGTACAGTAATGAAAAACTGTTTTTT.

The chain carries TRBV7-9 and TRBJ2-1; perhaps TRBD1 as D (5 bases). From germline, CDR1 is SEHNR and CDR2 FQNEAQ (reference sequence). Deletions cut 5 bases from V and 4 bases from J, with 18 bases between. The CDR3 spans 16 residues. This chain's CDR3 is CASSQSLLTGYNEQFF. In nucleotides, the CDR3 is TGTGCCAGCAGCCAGAGCCTCCTCACAGGTTACAATGAGCAGTTCTTC.

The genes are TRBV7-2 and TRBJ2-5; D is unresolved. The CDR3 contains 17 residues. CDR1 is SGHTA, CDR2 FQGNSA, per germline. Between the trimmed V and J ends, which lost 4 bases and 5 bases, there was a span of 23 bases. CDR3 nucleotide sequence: TGTGCCAGCAGCTCGATACCGGGCCCTCTTTCGAGGGAGACCCAGTACTTC. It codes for CASSSIPGPLSRETQYF.

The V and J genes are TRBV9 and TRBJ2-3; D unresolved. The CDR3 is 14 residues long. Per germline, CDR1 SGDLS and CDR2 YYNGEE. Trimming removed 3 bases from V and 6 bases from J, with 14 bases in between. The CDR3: CASSEREVIDTQYF. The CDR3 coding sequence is TGTGCCAGCAGCGAGCGTGAAGTTATCGATACGCAGTATTTT.

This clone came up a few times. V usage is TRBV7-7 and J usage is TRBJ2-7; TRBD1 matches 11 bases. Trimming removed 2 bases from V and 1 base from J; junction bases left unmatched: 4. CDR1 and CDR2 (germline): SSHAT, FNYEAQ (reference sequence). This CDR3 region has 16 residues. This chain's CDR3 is CASSLSGTGGSYEQYV. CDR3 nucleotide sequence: TGTGCCAGCAGCTTATCCGGGACAGGGGGTTCCTACGAGCAGTACGTC.

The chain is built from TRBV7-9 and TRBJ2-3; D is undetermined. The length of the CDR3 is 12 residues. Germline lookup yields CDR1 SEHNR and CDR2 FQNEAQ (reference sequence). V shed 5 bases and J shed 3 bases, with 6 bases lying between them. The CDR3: CASSRLTDTQYF. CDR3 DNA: TGTGCCAGCAGCCGTTTGACAGATACGCAGTATTTT. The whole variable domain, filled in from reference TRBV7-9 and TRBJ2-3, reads DTGVSQNPRHKITKRGQNVTFRCDPISEHNRLYWYRQTLGQGPEFLTYFQNEAQLEKSRLLSDRFSAERPKGSFSTLEIQRTEQGDSAMYLCASSRLTDTQYFGPGTRLTVL.

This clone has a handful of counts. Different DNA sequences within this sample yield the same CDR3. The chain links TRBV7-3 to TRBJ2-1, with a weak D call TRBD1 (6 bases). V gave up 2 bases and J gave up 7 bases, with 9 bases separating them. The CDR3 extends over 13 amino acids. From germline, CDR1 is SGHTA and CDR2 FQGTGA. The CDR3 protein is CASSLAGVNEQFF. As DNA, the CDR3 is TGTGCCAGCAGCTTAGCAGGGGTAAATGAGCAGTTCTTC. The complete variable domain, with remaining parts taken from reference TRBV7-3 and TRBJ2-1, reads GAGVSQTPSNKVTEKGKYVELRCDPISGHTALYWYRQSLGQGPEFLIYFQGTGAADDSGLPNDRFFAVRPEGSVSTLKIQRTERGDSAVYLCASSLAGVNEQFFGPGTRLTVL.

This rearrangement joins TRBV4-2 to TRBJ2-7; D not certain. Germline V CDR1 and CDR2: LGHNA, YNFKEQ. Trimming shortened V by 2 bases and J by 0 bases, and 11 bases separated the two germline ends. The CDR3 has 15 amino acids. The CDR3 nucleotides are TGTGCCAGCAGCCAATCACCACTGAGCTCCTACGAGCAGTACGTC. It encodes CASSQSPLSSYEQYV.

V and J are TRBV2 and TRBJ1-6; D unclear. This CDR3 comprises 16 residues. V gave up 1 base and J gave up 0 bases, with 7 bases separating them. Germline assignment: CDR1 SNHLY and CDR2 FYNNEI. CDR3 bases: TGTGCCAGCAGTGAAGGGAAGAGCTCCTATAATTCACCCCTCCACTTT. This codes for CASSEGKSSYNSPLHF.

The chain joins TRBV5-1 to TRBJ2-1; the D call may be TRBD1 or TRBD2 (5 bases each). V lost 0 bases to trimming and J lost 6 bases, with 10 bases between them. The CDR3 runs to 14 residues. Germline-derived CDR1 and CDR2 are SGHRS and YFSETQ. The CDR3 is CASSLVGDLNEQFF. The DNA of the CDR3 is TGCGCCAGCAGCTTGGTGGGGGACCTCAATGAGCAGTTCTTC.

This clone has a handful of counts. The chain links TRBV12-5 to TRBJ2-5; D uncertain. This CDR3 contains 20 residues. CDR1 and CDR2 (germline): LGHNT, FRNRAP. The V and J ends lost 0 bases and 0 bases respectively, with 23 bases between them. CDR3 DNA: TGTGCTAGTGGTTTGGTTTCCCCTCGCGTTAGTCCAAGGGACCAAGAGACCCAGTACTTC. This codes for CASGLVSPRVSPRDQETQYF.

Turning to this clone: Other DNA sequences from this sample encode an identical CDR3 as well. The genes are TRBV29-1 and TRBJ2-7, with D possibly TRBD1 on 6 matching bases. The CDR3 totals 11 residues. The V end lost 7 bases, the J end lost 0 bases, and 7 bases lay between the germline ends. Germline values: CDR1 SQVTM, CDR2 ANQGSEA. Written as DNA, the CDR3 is TGCAGCGCGGGACACTCCTACGAGCAGTACTTC. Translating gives CSAGHSYEQYF.